Listed here is a single T cell receptor beta chain. Its antigen is not known. PCR involved 60 Vbeta and 13 Jbeta primers. Assay used: immunoSEQ multiplex PCR; TCRdb lists only in-frame clones, some missing. The sample includes approximately 150,000 clones, 77% of them seen just once. These data belong to a study of cytomegalovirus exposure and HLA in healthy donors. CDR1 is LNHNV, CDR2 YYDKDF, per germline (reference sequence). This CDR3 is 17 amino acids long. The V and J ends lost 1 base and 3 bases respectively, with 18 bases between them. General study findings and limits: Per published accounts, TCR beta sequences correctly predicted the HLA-A and HLA-B alleles of most subjects. For most TCR beta V segments, an earlier analysis put the productive rate at about 90% or about 30% of the time.

The sequencing input was PBMCs. V usage is TRBV15 and J usage is TRBJ1-2; D is possibly TRBD1 (5 bases). This clonotype originated in a female donor in good health and CMV-seronegative. The CDR3 DNA sequence: TGTGCCACCAGCAGAGCGTCTCGGAGGGGCTTCGACTATGGCTACACCTTC. It encodes CATSRASRRGFDYGYTF.